The rows below give T cell receptor beta chains drawn from one sample of a study of resident and recirculating memory T cells in vitiligo. The data were produced by immunoSEQ multiplex PCR, yet TCRdb's version contains in-frame clones alone and is incomplete. Here the sample spans 75,000 to 95,000 clones, roughly 94% being singletons. Sequenced input: blood. All receptors derive from a male donor with vitiligo. The conserved cysteine and the conserved F or W are not part of the CDR3 here.

>TRBJ2-1|TRBV6-6
ASNILAGSMDEQF
>TRBJ1-1|TRBV28
ASHRVRGTEAF
>TRBJ2-2|TRBV4-1
ASSFQGAGLLAGANTGELF
>TRBJ1-2|TRBV27
ASRDRGVRGYT
>TRBJ2-3|TRBV5-1
ASSLGLGGTRTDTQY
>TRBJ2-3|TRBV10-1
ASSESRANTDTQY
>TRBJ1-2|TRBV6-1
ASSRGPNPNYGYT
>TRBJ2-7|TRBV5-1
ASSLGTSGSWDEQY
>TRBJ1-5|TRBV27
ASSPPGSKPQH
>TRBJ2-7|TRBV11-2
ASSLEGGAVGQY
>TRBJ2-3|TRBV5-1
ASSLADTGSTDTQY
>TRBJ1-3|TRBV5-1
ASSPGTLGNTIY
>TRBJ1-2|TRBV20-1
SASRRVGYT
>TRBJ2-1|TRBV21-1
ASSKITSVLAFGGYNEQF
>TRBJ2-7|TRBV10-1
ASSFEGLAGREQY
>TRBJ1-1|TRBV28
ASSLGGAELYAEAF
>TRBJ2-5|TRBV7-8
ASSRGRGPEETQY
>TRBJ1-1|TRBV30
AWSSSLGRGGTEAF
>TRBJ2-2|TRBV13
ASSLGLAGTGELF
>TRBJ2-7|TRBV7-2
ASSRLAGASYEQY
>TRBJ2-5|TRBV18
ASSPGFSGRVKETQY
>TRBJ2-2|TRBV27
ASSSTGVITGELF
>TRBJ2-1|TRBV7-2
ASSSPFRSEQF
>TRBJ2-1|TRBV7-3
ASSGESYNEQF
>TRBJ2-1|TRBV29-1
SARAGLTGALGEQF
>TRBJ2-2|TRBV11-2
ASSLDRGTELF
>TRBJ2-7|TRBV11-2
ASSLGPEQY
>TRBJ1-1|TRBV7-2
ASSRNRGTEAF
>TRBJ1-1|TRBV7-6
ASSPGTVAQTTEAF
>TRBJ1-2|TRBV6-5
ASRRTGGTGGYT
>TRBJ1-3|TRBV2
ASSFNRVDTIY
>TRBJ2-1|TRBV5-8
ASSSRRLAQRNEQF
>TRBJ2-3|TRBV5-6
ASRQGQGNNPGGYTQY
>TRBJ2-1|TRBV14
ASKPLAGRGNEQF
>TRBJ1-1|TRBV7-3
ASSPRQGTIAEAF